This paragraph covers one T cell receptor (beta chain) sequence. The germline gives CDR1 MNHEY, CDR2 SVGAGI. This CDR3 has 14 amino acids. Trimming took off 6 bases at V and 4 bases at J, with 15 bases between the two ends. The sample belongs to a study of blood T cell repertoires in COVID-19. This study enrolled people aged roughly 18 to 100 from about 26 US geographic areas. Cohort allocation depended upon clinical history that participants reported. In the original processing: Reference gene primer amplification in the assay estimated nucleated cell counts. Profiled with immunoSEQ multiplex PCR; TCRdb holds only in-frame clones, not every one. That table gives V, J and clone size, and the DNA gave D and trimming. The repertoire holds 200,000 to 250,000 clones, with almost 85% as singletons.

The receptor was derived from a woman in her 50s with acute COVID-19. The chain couples TRBV6-5 to TRBJ1-2; no firm D call. The material sequenced was PBMCs or T cells enriched from blood (not recorded which). CDR3 in amino acids: CASRADSPSYGYTF. For the CDR3, the DNA is TGTGCCAGCAGGGCCGATAGCCCCTCCTATGGCTACACCTTC.